This TCR beta chain originates from a study of a mutant IDH1 vaccine in newly diagnosed glioma. For the study at large: Therapy received beforehand was radiotherapy, temozolomide, or both, with most patients given both.

Sequencing used immunoSEQ multiplex PCR; TCRdb keeps in-frame clones, though not all of them. The sample includes 30,000 to 40,000 clones, 60% to 85% of them seen just once. The length of the CDR3 is 15 residues. The germline CDR1 and CDR2 sequences are SEHNR and FQNEAQ (reference sequence). V was trimmed by 5 bases and J by 4 bases, leaving 18 bases between them. Study-wide results and limits: Changes to the top peripheral T cell clonotypes appeared unrelated to pseudoprogression. Vaccine-induced responses were seen in 85% to 95% of patients, spanning several MHC alleles.

Time point denoted: baseline, week 1 (first vaccination visit). As to treatment: pre-vaccination baseline after standard-of-care therapy. Each astrocytoma in the donors was new, WHO grade 3 or 4, IDH1-mutant and ATRX-lost. In its sample, this clone was seen a few times. Its matching antigen is unknown. This specimen was peripheral blood mononuclear cells (PBMCs), taken from a glioma patient treated with radiotherapy, temozolomide or both. V is TRBV7-9 and J is TRBJ2-7, with TRBD2 as a possible D gene (5 bases). This sequence was found in a man in his forties or fifties with glioma. Some clones in this sample may be carry-over from other donors' samples. The CDR3 is CASSAGQDRGYEQYF. The CDR3, as DNA: TGTGCCAGCAGCGCCGGGCAGGATAGAGGGTACGAGCAGTACTTC.